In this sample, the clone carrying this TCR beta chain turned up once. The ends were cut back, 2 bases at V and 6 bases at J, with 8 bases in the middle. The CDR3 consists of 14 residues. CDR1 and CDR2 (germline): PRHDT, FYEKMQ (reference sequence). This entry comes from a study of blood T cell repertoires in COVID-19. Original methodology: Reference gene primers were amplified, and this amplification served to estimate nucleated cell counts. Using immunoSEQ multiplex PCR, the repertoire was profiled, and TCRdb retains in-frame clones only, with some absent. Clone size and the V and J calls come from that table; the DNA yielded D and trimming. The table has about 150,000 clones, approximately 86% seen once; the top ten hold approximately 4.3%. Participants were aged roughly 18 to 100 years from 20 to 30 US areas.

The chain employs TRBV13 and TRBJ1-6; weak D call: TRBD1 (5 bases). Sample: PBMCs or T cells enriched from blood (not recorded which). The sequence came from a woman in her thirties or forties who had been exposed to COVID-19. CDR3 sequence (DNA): TGTGCCAGCAGCTTACCGGACACTAATTCACCCCTCCACTTT. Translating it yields CASSLPDTNSPLHF.